The clone carrying this T cell receptor (beta chain) was observed a few times. No antigen is known for it. TCRdb re-called the PCR reads with MiXCR, one entry per CDR3 protein. The sample lists about 510,000 distinct CDR3 sequences; about 25% were seen once. This specimen belongs to a study of molecular identifiers for immune sequencing clone quantification. Findings and caveats of the study: Jurkat TCR RNA spiked in from one cell (amid more than 850,000 naive cells) was reportedly detectable.

Naive CD8 T cells were sorted as CD8+CD4-CCR7+CD45RA+. The sequence derives from a human donor in good health. Some libraries in this study had Jurkat cell RNA spiked in. Sequencing was performed on naive CD8+ T cells from blood, with Jurkat cell RNA spiked in. Specified subset: FACS-sorted CD8+CD4-CCR7+CD45RA+ naive T cells.

The CDR3 bases are TGTGCCAGCAGTTCCGCGGACTGGGTGCAGTTCTTC. It codes for CASSSADWVQFF. The chain links TRBV6-6 to TRBJ2-1; D is possibly TRBD2 (5 bases). The CDR3 has 12 amino acids. The V and J ends lost 4 bases and 12 bases respectively, with 13 bases between them. Germline V gene data show CDR1 as MNHNY and CDR2 as SVGAGI (reference sequence).